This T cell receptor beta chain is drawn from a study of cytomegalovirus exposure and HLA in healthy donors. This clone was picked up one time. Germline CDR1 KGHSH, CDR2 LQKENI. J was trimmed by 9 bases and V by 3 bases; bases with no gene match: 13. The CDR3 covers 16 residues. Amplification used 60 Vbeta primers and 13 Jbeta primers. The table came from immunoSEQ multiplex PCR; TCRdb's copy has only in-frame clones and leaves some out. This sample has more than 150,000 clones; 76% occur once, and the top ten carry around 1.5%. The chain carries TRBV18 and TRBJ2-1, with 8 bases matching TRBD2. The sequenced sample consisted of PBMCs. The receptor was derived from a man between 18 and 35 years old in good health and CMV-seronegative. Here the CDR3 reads CASSPLSGLASGEQFF. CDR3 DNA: TGTGCCAGCTCACCCTTGTCAGGACTAGCTTCGGGTGAGCAGTTCTTC.